These 20 T cell receptor beta chains share one sample of origin, sequenced in a study of beta chain features in type 1 diabetes. Study-level points and caveats: For Type 1 diabetes patients, all four CD4+ subsets carried TCRB CDR3s that were moderately but significantly shorter.

Which antigens these TCRs recognize remains unknown. The sequenced template was cDNA made from the entire isolated RNA. Sequencing was performed with immunoSEQ multiplex PCR; in TCRdb, only in-frame clones are kept and a portion is missing. This table holds 630,000 or so clones, 11% to 15% found once. The sample comprised naive CD4+ T cells from blood. The receptors derive from a man younger than 35 with type 1 diabetes.

This clone was seen a few times. The CDR3 region has the DNA TGTGCCAGCAGCTTAGCGCTACTAGCGGGGGGTCCATCCGGGGAGCTGTTTTTT. Translated: CASSLALLAGGPSGELFF. The chain links TRBV7-8 to TRBJ2-2; TRBD2 aligns across 12 bases. This CDR3 has 18 residues. Germline CDR1 is SGHVS and CDR2 is FQNEAQ. Trimming cost V 0 bases and J 6 bases; bases outside gene matches: 8.

The V call is TRBV19, the J call TRBJ1-4; 8 positions match TRBD1. Trimming at V came to 10 bases and at J to 0 bases, leaving 10 bases not matched to a gene. This CDR3 region has 16 residues. Per germline, CDR1 LNHDA and CDR2 SQIVND (reference sequence). In DNA form, the CDR3 reads TGTGCCACCACCGACAGGGGACAGGCAACTAATGAAAAACTGTTTTTT. Translated, it gives CATTDRGQATNEKLFF.

The gene calls are TRBV2 and TRBJ2-5; TRBD2 matches 8 bases. The junction had 6 bases not matched to a gene; V was cut back by 0 bases and J by 6 bases. Germline-derived CDR1 and CDR2 are SNHLY and FYNNEI. The CDR3 runs 15 residues. The CDR3 nucleotides read TGTGCCAGCAGTGAAGCGCCTGCGGGGGGACAGACCCAGTACTTC. Amino acid sequence: CASSEAPAGGQTQYF. Together with reference TRBV2 and TRBJ2-5, the CDR3 gives the full variable domain: EPEVTQTPSHQVTQMGQEVILRCVPISNHLYFYWYRQILGQKVEFLVSFYNNEISEKSEIFDDQFSVERPDGSNFTLKIRSTKLEDSAMYFCASSEAPAGGQTQYFGPGTRLLVL.

The chain carries TRBV9 and TRBJ2-1; no clear D gene. This CDR3 is 16 amino acids long. The germline V gene encodes CDR1 SGDLS and CDR2 YYNGEE. Deletions cut 4 bases from V and 5 bases from J, with 19 bases between. The CDR3 DNA sequence: TGTGCCAGCAGCCCCCAGACGAGACTTGATCACAATGAGCAGTTCTTC. Translation: CASSPQTRLDHNEQFF.

For this clone: Other DNA sequences in the sample encode the same CDR3. The chain joins TRBV30 to TRBJ1-1; no definite D call. Germline V gives CDR1 GTSNPN, CDR2 SVGIG (reference sequence). CDR3 length equals 12 residues. Trimming removed 2 bases from V and 3 bases from J, with 7 bases in between. This chain's CDR3 is CAWSRRDTEAFF. The CDR3 DNA reads as TGTGCCTGGAGTCGAAGGGACACTGAAGCTTTCTTT.

This clone was observed a few times. This chain links TRBV5-1 with TRBJ2-1, with D unresolved. This CDR3 contains 15 residues. The germline V and J ends were trimmed by 0 bases and 9 bases, with 16 bases remaining between them. In germline, CDR1 is SGHRS, CDR2 YFSETQ. The CDR3 sequence: CASSLGRIPAFEQFF. DNA for the CDR3: TGCGCCAGCAGCTTGGGGCGCATCCCCGCTTTTGAGCAGTTCTTC.

This clone has more than one count but fewer than ten. The chain recombines TRBV28 with TRBJ2-5; no definite D call. There are 15 residues in the CDR3. Trimming stripped 5 bases from V and 1 base from J, with 14 bases between. CDR1 MDHEN and CDR2 SYDVKM come from the germline V gene. The CDR3 DNA is TGTGCCAGCAGTATAAGGGCGGCAATCCAAGAGACCCAGTACTTC. Encoded protein: CASSIRAAIQETQYF.

This clone was picked up a small number of times. The chain uses TRBV7-3 and TRBJ2-6; tentative D call: TRBD1 (5 bases). This CDR3 is 16 amino acids long. Germline loops: CDR1 SGHTA, CDR2 FQGTGA. V dropped 4 bases and J dropped 0 bases, with 10 bases sitting between them. The CDR3 nucleotides read TGTGCCAGCAGCTATGACAGCCTCTCTGGGGCCAACGTCCTGACTTTC. The encoded protein is CASSYDSLSGANVLTF.

This chain uses TRBV7-9 with TRBJ2-7; 7 nucleotides match TRBD1. The CDR3 covers 15 residues. The J segment lost 0 bases and the V segment lost 9 bases, leaving 11 bases of the junction unmatched. CDR1 and CDR2 (germline): SEHNR, FQNEAQ (reference sequence). In nucleotides, the CDR3 is TGTGCCAGTACCCCCCAGGCAGGGGGCTCCTACGAGCAGTACTTC. The encoded protein is CASTPQAGGSYEQYF.

The table lists this clone with a few counts. The chain employs TRBV4-1 and TRBJ2-2; TRBD2 is a possible D gene (7 bases). V gave up 4 bases and J gave up 6 bases, with 15 bases separating them. Germline CDR1 reads MGHRA; CDR2 reads YSYEKL. This CDR3 region has 15 residues. In nucleotides, the CDR3 is TGCGCCAGCAGCCGCCCGGGGGGCCCGGCCGGGGAGCTGTTTTTT. Translated, it gives CASSRPGGPAGELFF.

Here the CDR3 DNA reads TGTGCCTGGAGTCCTTCTTGGGCGGAGGGAATGAACACTGAAGCTTTCTTT. Protein: CAWSPSWAEGMNTEAFF. This chain joins TRBV30 and TRBJ1-1; D remains unclear. Looked up from germline, CDR1 is GTSNPN and CDR2 is SVGIG (reference sequence). V lost 2 bases and J 0 bases, leaving 19 bases between the germline ends. This CDR3 has 17 amino acids.

This clone was picked up a small number of times. The chain's CDR3 is CASRVGGNTEAFF. The DNA for the CDR3 is TGTGCCAGCAGGGTGGGCGGAAACACTGAAGCTTTCTTT. The chain combines TRBV7-9 with TRBJ1-1; the D is unclear. Germline loops: CDR1 SEHNR, CDR2 FQNEAQ (reference sequence). V shed 6 bases and J shed 2 bases, with 10 bases lying between them. The CDR3 length is 13 residues.

This clone came up a few times. The gene calls are TRBV30 and TRBJ2-7; TRBD2 aligns across 12 bases. The V gene's germline CDR1 is GTSNPN and CDR2 SVGIG (reference sequence). The CDR3 runs to 17 residues. The V gene end was trimmed by 7 bases and the J gene end by 0 bases; junction bases not matched to a gene: 13. The CDR3 DNA reads TGTGCCTTCGACCTAGGACTAGCGGGGCCGTACTCCTACGAGCAGTACTTC. Amino acid sequence: CAFDLGLAGPYSYEQYF.

As to this clone: Additional DNA sequences in this sample encode the identical CDR3. The V call is TRBV29-1, the J call TRBJ1-1; D is possibly TRBD1 (5 bases). The V end was cut by 6 bases, the J end by 0 bases, with 11 bases between. The CDR3 sequence is 13 residues long. Germline loops: CDR1 SQVTM, CDR2 ANQGSEA. CDR3 amino acids: CSVVRDLNTEAFF. The CDR3 DNA reads as TGCAGCGTCGTCAGGGATCTGAACACTGAAGCTTTCTTT. The full variable domain, its missing parts supplied by reference TRBV29-1 and TRBJ1-1, is SAVISQKPSRDICQRGTSLTIQCQVDSQVTMMFWYRQQPGQSLTLIATANQGSEATYESGFVIDKFPISRPNLTFSTLTVSNMSPEDSSIYLCSVVRDLNTEAFFGQGTRLTVV.

This clone turned up a few times. The chain couples TRBV11-3 to TRBJ2-1, with D unclear. The V and J ends lost 5 bases and 6 bases respectively, with 11 bases between them. Per germline, CDR1 SGHNT and CDR2 YENEEA. The CDR3 is made up of 13 amino acids. The DNA of the CDR3 is TGTGCCAGCAGCCCGCGAGATATCAATGAGCAGTTCTTC. Its translation is CASSPRDINEQFF.

The chain carries TRBV7-9 and TRBJ2-3; tentatively, D is TRBD2 (7 bases). This CDR3 region has 15 residues. Germline CDR1 and CDR2: SEHNR and FQNEAQ (reference sequence). V lost 3 bases and J 2 bases, leaving 12 bases between the germline ends. The chain's CDR3 is CASSFGAGATDTQYF. CDR3 coding DNA: TGTGCCAGCAGCTTTGGGGCGGGGGCCACAGATACGCAGTATTTT.

This clone was recorded a few times. V gene TRBV27 combines with J gene TRBJ2-3; D is uncertain. Trimming cost V 3 bases and J 1 base, with 8 bases left between them. Germline loops: CDR1 MNHEY, CDR2 SMNVEV (reference sequence). CDR3 length: 14 amino acids. The CDR3 DNA follows: TGTGCCAGCAGTTTTGGCGGACGCACAGATACGCAGTATTTT. Its protein is CASSFGGRTDTQYF.

The gene calls are TRBV19 and TRBJ2-1, with a tentative D call TRBD2 (6 bases). The CDR3 totals 16 residues. Germline CDR1 reads LNHDA; CDR2 reads SQIVND (reference sequence). Trimming stripped 5 bases from V and 8 bases from J, with 22 bases between. The CDR3 DNA sequence: TGTGCCAGTAGTCCCCAACGGGACTCCCTTTTCGATGAGCAGTTCTTC. Translating gives CASSPQRDSLFDEQFF.

This clone was observed a few times. The chain combines TRBV29-1 with TRBJ1-4, with TRBD1 matching 10 bases. With V trimmed by 5 bases and J by 8 bases, 5 bases remained unmatched. The V gene's germline CDR1 is SQVTM and CDR2 ANQGSEA. CDR3 length: 13 amino acids. Written as DNA, the CDR3 is TGCAGCGTTCAGGACAGGGGGAAGGAAAAACTGTTTTTT. Translating it yields CSVQDRGKEKLFF.

The V gene is TRBV5-1, the J gene TRBJ2-5; 15 nucleotides align to TRBD2. The V segment lost 4 bases and the J segment 2 bases; nucleotides outside the gene matches: 6. The CDR3 is 17 amino acids. In germline, CDR1 is SGHRS, CDR2 YFSETQ. CDR3 loop: CASSPGLAGGIQETQYF. The CDR3 DNA reads as TGCGCCAGCAGCCCGGGACTAGCGGGAGGCATTCAAGAGACCCAGTACTTC.